Listed here are 23 T cell receptor beta chains from one sample, sequenced in a study of blood T cell repertoires in COVID-19. The table came from immunoSEQ multiplex PCR; TCRdb's copy has only in-frame clones and leaves some out. Counted here are about 50,000 clones, 90% occurring once; the ten biggest clones make up 3.9%. The specimen was peripheral blood. These receptors were obtained from a human donor in a cohort sampled during active COVID-19.

J is TRBJ1-2 and V is TRBV27; 9 bases are a match to TRBD1. Germline-derived CDR1 and CDR2 are MNHEY and SMNVEV (reference sequence). The CDR3 is 15 residues long. V lost 5 bases to trimming and J lost 3 bases; unmatched junction nucleotides: 7. The CDR3 protein is CASSASNRGHYGYTF. For the CDR3, the DNA is TGTGCCAGCAGTGCCAGTAACAGGGGGCACTATGGCTACACCTTC.

The chain links TRBV6-1 to TRBJ2-7; tentative D call: TRBD2 (6 bases). CDR1 is MNHNS and CDR2 is SASEGT in the germline V gene. The CDR3 extends over 14 amino acids. V was clipped by 2 bases and J by 4 bases, with 12 bases between them. The DNA of the CDR3 is TGTGCCAGCAGTGAACTGGCGGGAAAGTACGAGCAGTACGTC. Amino acids: CASSELAGKYEQYV.

J is TRBJ2-7 and V is TRBV5-6; tentatively, D is TRBD2 (7 bases). CDR1 is SGHDT and CDR2 is YYEEEE in the germline V gene. Trimming removed 1 base from V and 7 bases from J, with 21 bases in between. The CDR3 spans 16 residues. For the CDR3, the DNA is TGTGCCAGCAGCTTGCGGGGGGCTGAGCGAGCCTCGGAGCAGTACTTC. This gives the protein CASSLRGAERASEQYF.

The chain has TRBV6-1 and TRBJ1-1; the D gene is possibly TRBD1 (6 bases). The CDR3 extends over 14 amino acids. Germline CDR1 is MNHNS and CDR2 is SASEGT. The ends were cut back, 2 bases at V and 1 base at J, with 8 bases in the middle. The CDR3 loop reads CASSELGGNTEAFF. Written as DNA, the CDR3 is TGTGCCAGCAGTGAATTAGGGGGGAACACTGAAGCTTTCTTT.

The DNA for the CDR3 is TGTGCCACCAGTGATCCGGGACAGGGCCAGGGTGGCTACACCTTC. Translating it yields CATSDPGQGQGGYTF. The chain combines TRBV24-1 with TRBJ1-2, with 9 bases lining up with TRBD1. From germline, CDR1 is KGHDR and CDR2 SFDVKD. CDR3 length: 15 amino acids. The V segment lost 3 bases and the J segment 7 bases; nucleotides outside the gene matches: 8.

The rearrangement uses TRBV18 and TRBJ2-1; the D gene is possibly TRBD2 (6 bases). The CDR3 contains 13 residues. CDR1 is KGHSH and CDR2 is LQKENI in the germline V gene. The V gene lost 4 bases and the J gene lost 7 bases, with 11 bases spanning the gap. CDR3 sequence: CASSLTEGNEQFF. In nucleotides, the CDR3 is TGTGCCAGCTCACTAACGGAGGGAAATGAGCAGTTCTTC.

The chain employs TRBV5-4 and TRBJ2-1; D gene uncertain. From germline, CDR1 is SGHNT and CDR2 YYREEE (reference sequence). Trimming pared 3 bases from V and 8 bases from J, leaving 9 bases between. The CDR3 loop spans 12 amino acids. The CDR3 DNA reads as TGTGCCAGCAGCTACGGCCGGGATGAGCAGTTCTTC. It is translated as CASSYGRDEQFF.

The V call is TRBV5-6, the J call TRBJ2-5, with D possibly TRBD1 on 5 matching bases. Between the trimmed V and J ends, which lost 4 bases and 2 bases, there was a span of 6 bases. The CDR3 length is 12 residues. Germline V gives CDR1 SGHDT, CDR2 YYEEEE. Here the CDR3 DNA reads TGTGCCAGCAGCCGGACACAAGAGACCCAGTACTTC. Translated: CASSRTQETQYF.

The V and J genes are TRBV27 and TRBJ1-1; 11 positions agree with TRBD1. The CDR3 spans 16 residues. The germline V gene encodes CDR1 MNHEY and CDR2 SMNVEV (reference sequence). Trimming at V came to 5 bases and at J to 6 bases, leaving 11 bases not matched to a gene. The CDR3 loop reads CASSPWDRGGVPEAFF. CDR3 DNA: TGTGCCAGCAGTCCTTGGGACAGGGGGGGAGTTCCTGAAGCTTTCTTT.

J is TRBJ2-7 and V is TRBV27, with 10 bases lining up with TRBD1. The CDR3 length is 14 residues. The junction had 5 bases not matched to a gene; V was cut back by 5 bases and J by 4 bases. From germline, CDR1 is MNHEY and CDR2 SMNVEV (reference sequence). Here the CDR3 reads CASSRRDRGYEQYF. In DNA form, the CDR3 reads TGTGCCAGCAGTCGCCGGGACAGGGGTTACGAGCAGTACTTC.

V is TRBV29-1 and J is TRBJ1-1, with D perhaps matching TRBD1 (6 bases). This CDR3 contains 12 residues. The V gene's germline CDR1 is SQVTM and CDR2 ANQGSEA. V dropped 7 bases and J dropped 7 bases, with 16 bases sitting between them. The CDR3 loop is CSARGGSNEAFF. The CDR3 bases are TGCAGCGCGAGGGGGGGCTCCAATGAAGCTTTCTTT.

In this sample, this clone turned up once. This chain connects TRBV4-1 to TRBJ2-7; TRBD2 aligns across 9 bases. The J segment lost 6 bases and the V segment lost 4 bases, leaving 7 bases of the junction unmatched. Germline V gene sequence: CDR1 MGHRA, CDR2 YSYEKL. The CDR3 totals 14 residues. The CDR3 sequence is CASSPTEREVEQYF. In DNA form, the CDR3 reads TGCGCCAGCAGCCCTACCGAGCGGGAGGTCGAGCAGTACTTC.

This clone was seen more than once but under ten times. J is TRBJ1-1 and V is TRBV28; D may be TRBD1 (5 bases). V was clipped by 4 bases and J by 10 bases, with 16 bases between them. Germline V gives CDR1 MDHEN, CDR2 SYDVKM. This CDR3 comprises 13 residues. The DNA of the CDR3 is TGTGCCAGCAGTTGGGGGGACCGCCGAGGAGCTTTCTTT. Protein: CASSWGDRRGAFF. The full variable domain, in which reference TRBV28 and TRBJ1-1 provide the parts outside the CDR3, is DVKVTQSSRYLVKRTGEKVFLECVQDMDHENMFWYRQDPGLGLRLIYFSYDVKMKEKGDIPEGYSVSREKKERFSLILESASTNQTSMYLCASSWGDRRGAFFGQGTRLTVV.

V usage is TRBV5-1 and J usage is TRBJ2-1, with D perhaps matching TRBD1 (6 bases). The length of the CDR3 is 17 residues. CDR1 SGHRS and CDR2 YFSETQ come from the germline V gene. V was trimmed by 4 bases and J by 6 bases, leaving 23 bases between them. CDR3 DNA sequence: TGCGCCAGCAGCCCCCGGACAGTAACTCACCGCGTCAATGAGCAGTTCTTC. Translating it yields CASSPRTVTHRVNEQFF.

This rearrangement joins TRBV24-1 to TRBJ2-5, with 11 bases lining up with TRBD2. CDR3 size: 16 residues. From germline, CDR1 is KGHDR and CDR2 SFDVKD. The J segment lost 1 base and the V segment lost 0 bases, leaving 0 bases of the junction unmatched. The CDR3 bases are TGTGCCACCAGTGATTTGCTAGCGGGAGGCCAAGAGACCCAGTACTTC. Translation gives CATSDLLAGGQETQYF.

CDR3 bases: TGTGCCTGGAGCTTACCCAAAGAGGACAGGGGTAAGCATCAGCCCCAGCATTTT. This gives the protein CAWSLPKEDRGKHQPQHF. The chain joins TRBV30 to TRBJ1-5; 9 bases agree with TRBD1. The CDR3 is 18 amino acids. The trim removed 3 bases at V and 5 bases at J, leaving 17 bases unmatched. In germline, CDR1 is GTSNPN, CDR2 SVGIG (reference sequence).

The chain is built from TRBV16 and TRBJ2-7; 10 nucleotides match TRBD2. CDR3 length: 15 amino acids. Unmatched junction bases numbered 10, after V lost 4 bases and J lost 7 bases. Germline V gene data show CDR1 as KGHSY and CDR2 as FQNENV. The CDR3 DNA reads TGTGCCAGCAGCCCGTCCCTAGCGGGAGTGAGGGAGCAGTACTTC. Encoded protein: CASSPSLAGVREQYF. Combining the CDR3 with reference TRBV16 and TRBJ2-7 gives the whole variable domain GEEVAQTPKHLVRGEGQKAKLYCAPIKGHSYVFWYQQVLKNEFKFLISFQNENVFDETGMPKERFSAKCLPNSPCSLEIQATKLEDSAVYFCASSPSLAGVREQYFGPGTRLTVT.

The chain has TRBV5-1 and TRBJ1-4; 7 nucleotides agree with TRBD1. Unmatched junction bases numbered 8, after V lost 3 bases and J lost 3 bases. The CDR3 has 16 amino acids. Per germline, CDR1 SGHRS and CDR2 YFSETQ. Here the CDR3 DNA reads TGCGCCAGCAGCTCGACAGGGAACGGGGCTAATGAAAAACTGTTTTTT. Translating gives CASSSTGNGANEKLFF.

The chain uses TRBV6-1 and TRBJ1-3; D is unresolved. Germline CDR1 and CDR2: MNHNS and SASEGT. V dropped 0 bases and J dropped 0 bases, with 9 bases sitting between them. This CDR3 spans 16 amino acids. The CDR3 DNA follows: TGTGCCAGCAGTGAAGCGGCAGTCTTCTCTGGAAACACCATATATTTT. The encoded protein is CASSEAAVFSGNTIYF.

The rearrangement uses TRBV28 and TRBJ1-6, with D possibly TRBD1 on 5 matching bases. Trimming stripped 6 bases from V and 3 bases from J, with 9 bases between. The CDR3 is 14 residues long. Looked up from germline, CDR1 is MDHEN and CDR2 is SYDVKM. The CDR3 here is CASSPQGYNSPLHF. The CDR3 region has the DNA TGTGCCAGCAGCCCCCAGGGCTATAATTCACCCCTCCACTTT. The whole variable domain, remainder taken from reference TRBV28 and TRBJ1-6, is DVKVTQSSRYLVKRTGEKVFLECVQDMDHENMFWYRQDPGLGLRLIYFSYDVKMKEKGDIPEGYSVSREKKERFSLILESASTNQTSMYLCASSPQGYNSPLHFGNGTRLTVT.

The chain carries TRBV2 and TRBJ1-1; 8 bases match TRBD1. V shed 7 bases and J 2 bases; nucleotides not matched to a gene: 9. Per the germline V gene, CDR1 is SNHLY and CDR2 is FYNNEI. This CDR3 has 15 residues. CDR3 nucleotides: TGTGCCAGCAAAACCGATCAGGGGGCTAACACTGAAGCTTTCTTT. It specifies CASKTDQGANTEAFF.

The chain is built from TRBV5-8 and TRBJ2-3, with TRBD2 as a possible D gene (6 bases). V was pared by 4 bases and J by 0 bases, with 9 bases between. The CDR3 length is 14 residues. Per germline, CDR1 SGHTS and CDR2 YDEGEE. The CDR3 loop reads CASSPGTSTDTQYF. CDR3 in DNA: TGTGCCAGCAGCCCTGGGACTAGCACAGATACGCAGTATTTT.

The chain combines TRBV5-6 with TRBJ1-6; TRBD1 agrees at 8 bases. V lost 4 bases, J lost 7 bases, and 7 bases stayed unmatched. The CDR3 is 15 amino acids. Germline V gene sequence: CDR1 SGHDT, CDR2 YYEEEE. The chain's CDR3 is CASSIGTGLNSPLHF. For the CDR3, the DNA is TGTGCCAGCAGCATAGGGACAGGCCTAAATTCACCCCTCCACTTT.